This is a list of T cell receptor beta chains from one sample in a study of shared clonotypes between healthy human individuals. Sequencing used immunoSEQ multiplex PCR; TCRdb keeps in-frame clones, though not all of them. The sample has 2 million to 2.5 million clones; 95% are singletons. Sequencing was performed on naive CD4+ T cells sorted from blood. These receptors came from a man between 18 and 29 years old in good health. The CDR3 runs from the conserved cysteine through the conserved F or W. D genes are given only for firm matches. Size tells how often a clone was seen (once, few, many) or the class of an expanded clone, and some rows leave it out.

>TRBJ1-2|14|TRBD1|TRBV7-6|few
TGTGCCAGCAGCCCGGGACAGCCCGGGGGTGGCTACACCTTC
CASSPGQPGGGYTF
>TRBJ2-7|15|TRBD2|TRBV30|NA
TGTGCCTGGAGTGGGGCTAGCGGCAGCTCCTACGAGCAGTACTTC
CAWSGASGSSYEQYF
>TRBJ1-6|16|TRBD1|TRBV18|NA
TGTGCCAGCTCACCATCAGTTCAGCAGGGGGGTTCACCCCTCCACTTT
CASSPSVQQGGSPLHF
>TRBJ1-2|14|NA|TRBV6-1|NA
TGTGCCAGCAGGGAAGGGGGGACCAACTATGGCTACACCTTC
CASREGGTNYGYTF
>TRBJ2-7|16|NA|TRBV30|NA
TGTGCCTGGAGTGTAGGCGTATTAAGTCTACCCTACGAGCAGTACTTC
CAWSVGVLSLPYEQYF
>TRBJ2-6|19|TRBD1|TRBV5-1|NA
TGCGCCAGCAGCCTAGGACAGGGGGCTAAGTTGGGTGGGGCCAACGTCCTGACTTTC
CASSLGQGAKLGGANVLTF
>TRBJ2-2|19|TRBD2|TRBV11-2|NA
TGTGCCAGCAGCCTTATAGCGGGTAATTCCTTCTTAAACACCGGGGAGCTGTTTTTT
CASSLIAGNSFLNTGELFF
>TRBJ2-1|17|TRBD2|TRBV14|NA
TGTGCCAGCAGCCAAGCCGCCGGGACTAGCGGGAGAAATGAGCAGTTCTTC
CASSQAAGTSGRNEQFF
>TRBJ1-1|15|TRBD1|TRBV10-1|NA
TGCGCCAGCAGTGTCCTGGCGACAGGGGACAATGAAGCTTTCTTT
CASSVLATGDNEAFF
>TRBJ2-7|14|NA|TRBV6-5|NA
TGTGCCAGCAGGCCGGGGGTGGGGATATACGAGCAGTACTTC
CASRPGVGIYEQYF
>TRBJ2-7|15|TRBD2|TRBV27|NA
TGTGCCAGCAGTCCCTGGCAGGGCGGGGGTGACGAGCAGTACTTC
CASSPWQGGGDEQYF
>TRBJ2-1|14|NA|TRBV4-1|NA
TGCGCCAGCAGGGGACTCGTCTCCTACAATGAGCAGTTCTTC
CASRGLVSYNEQFF
>TRBJ1-4|15|NA|TRBV11-2|NA
TGTGCCAGCAGCCTTACGGGGTGGCGAGGTGAAAAACTGTTTTTT
CASSLTGWRGEKLFF
>TRBJ2-7|15|TRBD2|TRBV6-1|NA
TGTGCCAGCAGTGATGCGGCGGGAGGCACCTACGAGCAGTACTTC
CASSDAAGGTYEQYF
>TRBJ1-6|17|NA|TRBV19|NA
TGTGCCAGTAGTATCGAGAAGCTCAGGGCGTATAATTCACCCCTCCACTTT
CASSIEKLRAYNSPLHF
>TRBJ2-7|17|TRBD2|TRBV7-8|NA
TGTGCCAGCAGCTTAGAGGTCCCTAGCGGGTTTTCCTACGAGCAGTACTTC
CASSLEVPSGFSYEQYF
>TRBJ2-6|17|NA|TRBV27|once
TGTGCCAGCAGTCCATCCCGAATCCCTCCTGGGGCCAACGTCCTGACTTTC
CASSPSRIPPGANVLTF
>TRBJ1-6|14|NA|TRBV27|once
TGTGCCAGCAGTTTATCCAGGGAACGTTCACCCCTCCACTTT
CASSLSRERSPLHF
>TRBJ2-3|20|NA|TRBV10-3|NA
TGTGCCATCAGTGAGGTAGTTCTTCCTAGTAGGTTGACTAGCACAGATACGCAGTATTTT
CAISEVVLPSRLTSTDTQYF
>TRBJ1-5|14|TRBD1|TRBV28|NA
TGTGCCAGCAGACTGGACAGGTTAAATCAGCCCCAGCATTTT
CASRLDRLNQPQHF
>TRBJ1-5|14|NA|TRBV18|NA
TGTGCCAGCTCAATCGGCGGGGGAAGTCAGCCCCAGCATTTT
CASSIGGGSQPQHF
>TRBJ1-5|13|TRBD1|TRBV29-1|few
TGCAGCGCCGGGACAGGGAATAATCAGCCCCAGCATTTT
CSAGTGNNQPQHF
>TRBJ2-3|15|TRBD2|TRBV6-1|NA
TGTGCCAGCAGTGTAAGCGGGGGGCGCACAGATACGCAGTATTTT
CASSVSGGRTDTQYF
>TRBJ2-3|16|TRBD2|TRBV7-9|NA
TGTGCCAGCAGTCGCGCATTTGCGGGAGGCTCAGATACGCAGTATTTT
CASSRAFAGGSDTQYF
>TRBJ2-1|15|TRBD2|TRBV4-1|NA
TGCGCCAGCAGCCAAGGGACTAGCGGATACAATGAGCAGTTCTTC
CASSQGTSGYNEQFF
>TRBJ2-7|15|NA|TRBV5-4|NA
TGTGCCAGCAGCCCCGGTGGTGCAGGGGCCTACGAGCAGTACTTC
CASSPGGAGAYEQYF
>TRBJ1-6|15|NA|TRBV9|NA
TGTGCCAGCAGCGTAGGAGAGGTGGCCGCCTCACCCCTCCACTTT
CASSVGEVAASPLHF
>TRBJ1-6|12|TRBD1|TRBV29-1|NA
TGCAGCGCCGGACAGGCAAATTCACCCCTCCACTTT
CSAGQANSPLHF
>TRBJ2-7|15|TRBD1|TRBV19|NA
TGTGCCAGTAGTAACCCGGGACAGGGGGCGCGAGAGCAGTACTTC
CASSNPGQGAREQYF
>TRBJ2-3|16|TRBD2|TRBV11-3|once
TGTGCCAGCAGCTTTAGCGGGGGGCAGGGCACAGATACGCAGTATTTT
CASSFSGGQGTDTQYF
>TRBJ2-2|16|TRBD2|TRBV11-3|NA
TGTGCCAGCAGCTTTGGGACTAGCGGGAACACCGGGGAGCTGTTTTTT
CASSFGTSGNTGELFF
>TRBJ2-2|13|NA|TRBV30|NA
TGTGCCTGGAGTGCAGGATACACCGGGGAGCTGTTTTTT
CAWSAGYTGELFF
>TRBJ2-5|13|NA|TRBV9|NA
TGTGCCAGCAGCGTAGGGCAGCAAGAGACCCAGTACTTC
CASSVGQQETQYF
>TRBJ2-3|12|NA|TRBV30|NA
TGTGCCTGGAGTAGCCCCCAATATACGCAGTATTTT
CAWSSPQYTQYF
>TRBJ1-4|11|NA|TRBV10-3|NA
TGTGCCACATCGGAGGGTGAAAAACTGTTTTTT
CATSEGEKLFF
>TRBJ2-5|14|NA|TRBV23-1|NA
TGCGCCAGCAGAAGTTTCCTGATACAAGAGACCCAGTACTTC
CASRSFLIQETQYF
>TRBJ1-2|15|NA|TRBV6-1|NA
TGTGCCAGCAGTAACCTTCATGGCTCTAACTATGGCTACACCTTC
CASSNLHGSNYGYTF
>TRBJ2-2|16|NA|TRBV6-5|NA
TGTGCCAGCAGTTACCGAAGAGGCAGGGACACCGGGGAGCTGTTTTTT
CASSYRRGRDTGELFF
>TRBJ1-2|15|TRBD1|TRBV14|NA
TGTGCCAGCAGCCAAAACCGGGACAGAGCTTATGGCTACACCTTC
CASSQNRDRAYGYTF
>TRBJ1-5|13|NA|TRBV11-2|NA
TGTGCCAGCAGCTTCGACACCAATCAGCCCCAGCATTTT
CASSFDTNQPQHF
>TRBJ1-6|18|NA|TRBV5-6|NA
TGTGCCAGTAACCGGGTGCAGGGTATATCTTCCTATAATTCACCCCTCCACTTT
CASNRVQGISSYNSPLHF
>TRBJ2-2|19|TRBD2|TRBV7-2|NA
TGTGCCAGCAGCTTAGTGGGGGTACGACTAGCGGGAGCGAACGGGGAGCTGTTTTTT
CASSLVGVRLAGANGELFF
>TRBJ2-5|15|TRBD2|TRBV9|NA
TGTGCCAGCAGCGTTAGCGGCGGGGGAGGAGAGACCCAGTACTTC
CASSVSGGGGETQYF
>TRBJ2-1|13|NA|TRBV28|NA
TGTGCCAGCAGTTTTAGACAAAACAATGAGCAGTTCTTC
CASSFRQNNEQFF
>TRBJ2-3|11|NA|TRBV29-1|NA
TGCAGCGCGCCGTGGGGAGATACGCAGTATTTT
CSAPWGDTQYF
>TRBJ2-6|16|NA|TRBV5-1|NA
TGCGCCAGCAGCTTGCCAGGAACAGCTGGGGCCAACGTCCTGACTTTC
CASSLPGTAGANVLTF
>TRBJ1-2|13|NA|TRBV5-4|NA
TGTGCCAGCAGCTCGGGTGGGGCAGGGGGCTACACCTTC
CASSSGGAGGYTF